A single sample is the source of the 11 T cell receptor beta chains below, sequenced in a study of OX40 agonist ivuxolimab in advanced cancers. Assay used: immunoSEQ multiplex PCR; TCRdb lists only in-frame clones, some missing. The sample lists more than 15,000 clones, around three quarters occurring once. The sequences come from CD4+ or CD8+ T cells sorted from blood, collected in a trial of the OX40 agonist ivuxolimab. Receptors originate from an adult with an advanced solid tumor such as melanoma, head and neck, liver or kidney cancer.

This chain links TRBV6-5 with TRBJ2-7; 14 bases line up with TRBD2. Germline assignment: CDR1 MNHEY and CDR2 SVGAGI. V lost 4 bases, J lost 5 bases, and 7 bases stayed unmatched. This CDR3 comprises 16 residues. CDR3 bases: TGTGCCAGCAGTTCCCTCCCGACTAGCGGGAGGGACGAGCAGTACTTC. This translates into CASSSLPTSGRDEQYF.

This chain joins TRBV4-3 and TRBJ2-7, with TRBD2 identical over 14 bases. The germline CDR1 and CDR2 sequences are LGHNA and YSLEER. The V segment lost 1 base and the J segment 0 bases; nucleotides outside the gene matches: 5. The CDR3 sequence is 18 residues long. The DNA for the CDR3 is TGCGCCAGCAGCCAAGGGGGACTAGCGGGGGAATACTCCTACGAGCAGTACTTC. It is translated as CASSQGGLAGEYSYEQYF.

This clone came up a few times. The J gene is TRBJ2-7, the V gene TRBV15; 8 bases are a match to TRBD2. The CDR3 is made up of 16 amino acids. V was pared by 5 bases and J by 2 bases, with 11 bases of the junction left unmatched. CDR1 LNHNV and CDR2 YYDKDF come from the germline V gene (reference sequence). The CDR3 DNA reads TGTGCCACCAGCTGGGGCCCGGGGGGGGGTCCCTACGAGCAGTACTTC. Translating it yields CATSWGPGGGPYEQYF.

V usage is TRBV9 and J usage is TRBJ2-5, with 11 positions matching TRBD2. The CDR3 runs to 16 residues. Trimming removed 1 base from V and 0 bases from J; junction bases left unmatched: 2. Germline loops: CDR1 SGDLS, CDR2 YYNGEE. The CDR3 sequence: CASSVLAGGYQETQYF. CDR3 in DNA: TGTGCCAGCAGCGTATTAGCGGGGGGGTACCAAGAGACCCAGTACTTC.

In this sample, this clone turned up a few times. This sequence joins TRBV7-9 and TRBJ1-1; no firm D call. Germline loops: CDR1 SEHNR, CDR2 FQNEAQ (reference sequence). Trimming took off 5 bases at V and 10 bases at J, with 8 bases between the two ends. The CDR3 has 10 amino acids. The CDR3 spells CASSGSPAFF. CDR3 DNA sequence: TGTGCCAGCAGCGGCTCCCCAGCTTTCTTT.

The J gene is TRBJ2-7, the V gene TRBV18; no reliable D call. There are 13 residues in the CDR3. The V end lost 2 bases, the J end lost 7 bases, and 12 bases lay between the germline ends. Germline CDR1 and CDR2: KGHSH and LQKENI. In DNA form, the CDR3 reads TGTGCCAGCTCACCATCGGACCTAGGTGAGCAGTACTTC. Amino acids: CASSPSDLGEQYF.

The rearrangement uses TRBV19 and TRBJ2-3; no clear D gene. The CDR3 contains 15 residues. Trimming removed 3 bases from V and 2 bases from J, with 12 bases in between. Germline assignment: CDR1 LNHDA and CDR2 SQIVND (reference sequence). The DNA for the CDR3 is TGTGCCAGTAGTATGGTGCCCGGTTTCACAGATACGCAGTATTTT. Amino acid sequence: CASSMVPGFTDTQYF.

This chain connects TRBV10-1 to TRBJ2-3; TRBD2 matches at 10 bases. Germline V lookup: CDR1 WNHNN, CDR2 SYGVQD (reference sequence). The V segment lost 0 bases and the J segment 0 bases; nucleotides outside the gene matches: 3. This CDR3 comprises 17 residues. Here the CDR3 DNA reads TGCGCCAGCAGTGAGTCGGGGACTAGCGAAAGCACAGATACGCAGTATTTT. Translating gives CASSESGTSESTDTQYF.

V and J are TRBV5-4 and TRBJ1-2; D perhaps matches TRBD1 (5 bases). Germline CDR1 SGHNT, CDR2 YYREEE (reference sequence). Trimming cost V 1 base and J 0 bases, with 10 bases left between them. This CDR3 comprises 15 residues. The CDR3 bases are TGTGCCAGCAGCTTGAGACAGCTTTCTAACTATGGCTACACCTTC. Encoded protein: CASSLRQLSNYGYTF.

By share, this clone ranks as medium-sized. CDR3 bases: TGTGCCAGTAGTATAGGGGAAGGGCGCAATCAGCCCCAGCATTTT. Translating gives CASSIGEGRNQPQHF. This rearrangement joins TRBV19 to TRBJ1-5; no firm D call. The length of the CDR3 is 15 residues. Germline V CDR1 and CDR2: LNHDA, SQIVND (reference sequence). Between the trimmed V and J ends, which lost 1 base and 2 bases, there was a span of 9 bases.

This chain joins TRBV2 and TRBJ1-1; a possible D gene is TRBD1 (6 bases). The CDR3 length is 13 residues. Per germline, CDR1 SNHLY and CDR2 FYNNEI. The ends were cut back, 9 bases at V and 5 bases at J, with 16 bases in the middle. CDR3 protein: CAREGGRETEAFF. CDR3 sequence (DNA): TGTGCCAGAGAGGGGGGGCGCGAAACTGAAGCTTTCTTT.